This TCR beta chain was recorded in a study of CD8+ T cells in alopecia areata. Between the trimmed V and J ends, which lost 0 bases and 0 bases, there was a span of 7 bases. The germline gives CDR1 MRHNA, CDR2 SNTAGT. The CDR3 spans 15 residues. After isolation, RNA underwent reverse transcription to generate cDNA as the sequencing template. Using immunoSEQ multiplex PCR, the repertoire was profiled, and TCRdb retains in-frame clones only, with some absent. The data hold around 30,000 clones, with 60% to 85% observed a single time. The V and J genes are TRBV6-4 and TRBJ2-3; D gene unclear. Sequenced material: NKG2D-low CD8+ T cells sorted from blood. The clonotype originates from a human donor with alopecia areata. The CDR3 nucleotides are TGTGCCAGCAGTGACTCTGACGAAAGCACAGATACGCAGTATTTT. This gives the protein CASSDSDESTDTQYF.